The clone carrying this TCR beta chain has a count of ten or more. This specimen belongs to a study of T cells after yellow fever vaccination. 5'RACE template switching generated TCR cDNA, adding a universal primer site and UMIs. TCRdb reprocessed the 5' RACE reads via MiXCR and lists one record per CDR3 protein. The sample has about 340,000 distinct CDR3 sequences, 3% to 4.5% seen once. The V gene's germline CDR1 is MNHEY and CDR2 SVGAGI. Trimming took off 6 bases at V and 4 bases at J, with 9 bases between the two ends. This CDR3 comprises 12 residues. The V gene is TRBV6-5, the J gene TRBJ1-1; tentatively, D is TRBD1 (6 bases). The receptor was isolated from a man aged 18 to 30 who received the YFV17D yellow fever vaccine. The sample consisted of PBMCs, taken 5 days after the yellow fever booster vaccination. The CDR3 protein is CASRRGATEAFF. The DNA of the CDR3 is TGTGCCAGCAGAAGGGGGGCCACTGAAGCTTTCTTT.